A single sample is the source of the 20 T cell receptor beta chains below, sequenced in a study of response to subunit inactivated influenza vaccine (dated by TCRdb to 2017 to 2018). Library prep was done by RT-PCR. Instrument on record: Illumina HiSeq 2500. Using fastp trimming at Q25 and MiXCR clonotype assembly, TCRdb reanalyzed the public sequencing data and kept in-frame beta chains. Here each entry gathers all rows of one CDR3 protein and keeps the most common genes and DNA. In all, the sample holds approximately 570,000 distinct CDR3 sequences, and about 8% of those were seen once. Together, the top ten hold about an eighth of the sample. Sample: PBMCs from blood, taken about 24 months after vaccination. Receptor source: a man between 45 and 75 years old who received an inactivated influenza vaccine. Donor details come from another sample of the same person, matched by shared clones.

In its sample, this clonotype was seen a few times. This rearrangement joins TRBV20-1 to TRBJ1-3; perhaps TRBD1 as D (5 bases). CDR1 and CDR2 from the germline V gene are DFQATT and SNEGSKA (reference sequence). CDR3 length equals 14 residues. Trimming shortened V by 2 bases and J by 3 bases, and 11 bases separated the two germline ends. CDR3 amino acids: CSARRGVGGNTIYF. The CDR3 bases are TGCAGTGCTAGACGGGGGGTCGGTGGAAACACCATATATTTT.

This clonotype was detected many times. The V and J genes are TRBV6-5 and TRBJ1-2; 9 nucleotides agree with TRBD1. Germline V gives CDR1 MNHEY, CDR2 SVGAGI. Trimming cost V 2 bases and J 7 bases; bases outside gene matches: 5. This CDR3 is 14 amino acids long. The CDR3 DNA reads TGTGCCAGCAGTTACCGGGACAGGGCCGGTGGCTACACCTTC. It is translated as CASSYRDRAGGYTF.

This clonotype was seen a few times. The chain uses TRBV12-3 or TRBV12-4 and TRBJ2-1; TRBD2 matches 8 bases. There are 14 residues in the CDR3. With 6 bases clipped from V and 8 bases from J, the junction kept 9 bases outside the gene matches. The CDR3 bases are TGTGCCAGCAGACGGTACGGGGGGGCCGATGAGCAGTTCTTC. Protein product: CASRRYGGADEQFF.

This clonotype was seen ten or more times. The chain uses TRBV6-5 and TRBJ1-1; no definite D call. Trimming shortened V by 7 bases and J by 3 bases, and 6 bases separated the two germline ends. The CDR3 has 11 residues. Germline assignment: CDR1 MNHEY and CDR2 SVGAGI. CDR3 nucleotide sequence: TGTGCCAGCATTGGTTACACTGAAGCTTTCTTT. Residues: CASIGYTEAFF.

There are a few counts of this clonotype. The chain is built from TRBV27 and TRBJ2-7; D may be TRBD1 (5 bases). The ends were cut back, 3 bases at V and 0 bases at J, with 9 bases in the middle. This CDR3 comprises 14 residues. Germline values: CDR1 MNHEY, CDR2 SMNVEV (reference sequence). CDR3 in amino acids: CASSFVQGSYEQYF. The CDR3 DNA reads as TGTGCCAGCAGTTTTGTTCAGGGCTCCTACGAGCAGTACTTC.

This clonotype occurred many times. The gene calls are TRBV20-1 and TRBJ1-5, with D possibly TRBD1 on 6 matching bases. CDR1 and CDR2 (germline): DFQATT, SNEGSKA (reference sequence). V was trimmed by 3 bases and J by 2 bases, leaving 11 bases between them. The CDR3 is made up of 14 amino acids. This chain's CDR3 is CSARPPGGNQPQHF. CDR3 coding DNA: TGCAGTGCTAGGCCCCCAGGGGGCAATCAGCCCCAGCATTTT.

CDR3 sequence (DNA): TGTGCCAGCAGTCCTGAAGACAGGGACGAGTACGAGCAGTACTTC. It codes for CASSPEDRDEYEQYF. The chain is built from TRBV12-3 or TRBV12-4 and TRBJ2-7, with TRBD1 matching over 7 bases. This CDR3 is 15 amino acids long. The V gene end was trimmed by 5 bases and the J gene end by 4 bases; junction bases not matched to a gene: 11.

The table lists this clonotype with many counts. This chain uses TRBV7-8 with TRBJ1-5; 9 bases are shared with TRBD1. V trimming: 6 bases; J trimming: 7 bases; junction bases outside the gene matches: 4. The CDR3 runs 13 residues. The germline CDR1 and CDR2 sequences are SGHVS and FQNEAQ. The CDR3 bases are TGTGCCAGCAGATCGGACAGGGGACAGCCCCAGCATTTT. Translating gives CASRSDRGQPQHF.

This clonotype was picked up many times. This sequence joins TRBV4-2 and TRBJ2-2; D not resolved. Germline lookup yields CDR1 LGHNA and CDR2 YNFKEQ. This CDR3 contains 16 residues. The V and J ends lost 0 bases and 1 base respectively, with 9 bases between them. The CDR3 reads CASSQDWEVNTGELFF. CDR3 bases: TGTGCCAGCAGCCAAGATTGGGAAGTGAACACCGGGGAGCTGTTTTTT.

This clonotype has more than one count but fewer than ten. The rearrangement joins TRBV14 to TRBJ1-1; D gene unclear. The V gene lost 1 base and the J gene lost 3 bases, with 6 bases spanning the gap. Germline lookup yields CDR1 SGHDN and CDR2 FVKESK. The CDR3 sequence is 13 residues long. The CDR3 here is CASSQGEDTEAFF. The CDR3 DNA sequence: TGTGCCAGCAGCCAAGGGGAGGACACTGAAGCTTTCTTT.

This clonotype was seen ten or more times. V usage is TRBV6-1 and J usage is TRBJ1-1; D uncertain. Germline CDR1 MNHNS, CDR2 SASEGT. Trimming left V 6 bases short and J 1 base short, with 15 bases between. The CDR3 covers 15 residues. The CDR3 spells CASSRTNLGNTEAFF. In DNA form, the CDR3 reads TGTGCCAGCAGCCGAACCAACCTGGGGAACACTGAAGCTTTCTTT.

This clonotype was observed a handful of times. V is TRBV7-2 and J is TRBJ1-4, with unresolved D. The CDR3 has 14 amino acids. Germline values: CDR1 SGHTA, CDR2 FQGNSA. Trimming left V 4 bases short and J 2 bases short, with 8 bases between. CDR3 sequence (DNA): TGTGCCAGCAGCTATGGACGCACTAATGAAAAACTGTTTTTT. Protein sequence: CASSYGRTNEKLFF. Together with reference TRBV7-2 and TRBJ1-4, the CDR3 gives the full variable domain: GAGVSQSPSNKVTEKGKDVELRCDPISGHTALYWYRQSLGQGLEFLIYFQGNSAPDKSGLPSDRFSAERTGGSVSTLTIQRTQQEDSAVYLCASSYGRTNEKLFFGSGTQLSVL.

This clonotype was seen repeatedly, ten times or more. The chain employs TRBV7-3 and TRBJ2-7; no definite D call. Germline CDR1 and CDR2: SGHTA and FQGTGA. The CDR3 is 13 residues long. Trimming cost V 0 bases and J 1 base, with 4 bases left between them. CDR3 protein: CASSLTDSYEQYF. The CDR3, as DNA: TGTGCCAGCAGCTTAACAGATTCCTACGAGCAGTACTTC.

The CDR3 region is CSVGNRVGQNIQYF. The CDR3 coding sequence is TGCAGCGTTGGGAACAGGGTCGGCCAAAACATTCAGTACTTC. The chain recombines TRBV29-1 with TRBJ2-4; maybe TRBD1 (6 bases). The germline V gene has CDR1 SQVTM and CDR2 ANQGSEA. The CDR3 is made up of 14 amino acids. The V and J ends lost 4 bases and 5 bases respectively, with 15 bases between them.

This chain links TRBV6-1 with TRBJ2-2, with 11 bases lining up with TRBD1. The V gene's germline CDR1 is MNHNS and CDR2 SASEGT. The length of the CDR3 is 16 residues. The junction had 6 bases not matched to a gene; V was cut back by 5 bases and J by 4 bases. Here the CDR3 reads CASSQPGQGGTGELFF. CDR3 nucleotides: TGTGCCAGCAGTCAGCCGGGACAGGGGGGCACCGGGGAGCTGTTTTTT.

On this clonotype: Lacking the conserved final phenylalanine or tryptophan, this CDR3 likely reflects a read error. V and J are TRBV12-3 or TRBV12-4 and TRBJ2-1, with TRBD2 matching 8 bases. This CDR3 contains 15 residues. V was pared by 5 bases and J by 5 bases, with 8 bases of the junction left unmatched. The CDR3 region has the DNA TGTGCCAGCAGTCCAAGCGGGAGAGTACACAATGAGCAGTTCTGC. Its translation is CASSPSGRVHNEQFC.

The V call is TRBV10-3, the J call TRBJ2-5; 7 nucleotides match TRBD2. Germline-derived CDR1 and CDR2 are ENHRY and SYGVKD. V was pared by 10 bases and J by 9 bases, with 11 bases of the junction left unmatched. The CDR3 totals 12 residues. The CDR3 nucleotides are TGTGCCACACGCGGGGGTTCTGACGCCCAGTACTTC. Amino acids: CATRGGSDAQYF.

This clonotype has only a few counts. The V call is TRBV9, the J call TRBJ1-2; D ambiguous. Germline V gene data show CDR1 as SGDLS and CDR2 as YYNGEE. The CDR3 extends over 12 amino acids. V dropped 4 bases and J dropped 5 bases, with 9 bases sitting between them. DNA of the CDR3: TGTGCCAGCAGCTCGGGAAAATATGGCTACACCTTC. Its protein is CASSSGKYGYTF.

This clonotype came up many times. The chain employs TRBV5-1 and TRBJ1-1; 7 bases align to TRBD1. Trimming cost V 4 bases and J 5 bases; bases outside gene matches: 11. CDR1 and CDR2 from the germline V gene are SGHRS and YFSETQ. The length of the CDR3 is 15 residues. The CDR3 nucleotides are TGCGCCAGCAGCGTCACACAGGGGAGTGGGACTGAAGCTTTCTTT. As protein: CASSVTQGSGTEAFF.

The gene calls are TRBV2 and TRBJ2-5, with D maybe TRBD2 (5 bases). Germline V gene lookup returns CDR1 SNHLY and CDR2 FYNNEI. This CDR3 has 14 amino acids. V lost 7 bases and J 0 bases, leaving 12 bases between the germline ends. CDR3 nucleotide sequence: TGTGCCAGCACCGATCCGGGGTACCAAGAGACCCAGTACTTC. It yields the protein CASTDPGYQETQYF.